These 8 T cell receptor beta chains share one sample of origin, sequenced in a study of blood T cells in healthy people across ages. A second roughly 7 to 12 cycle PCR used barcoded and J-beta primers. TCRdb fed the 5' RACE reads into MiXCR, producing one record per CDR3 protein. The repertoire includes roughly 800,000 distinct CDR3 sequences, roughly 60% of them detected once, and roughly 22% sits in the top ten. The material sequenced was blood. The origin of the receptors is a man aged 30 to 45 in good health.

The chain uses TRBV12-3 or TRBV12-4 and TRBJ1-4; D gene unclear. V gave up 1 base and J gave up 8 bases, with 11 bases separating them. The CDR3 loop spans 14 amino acids. CDR3 nucleotides: TGTGCCAGCAGTTTAGAACGCTTTGGGGAAAAACTGTTTTTT. Protein product: CASSLERFGEKLFF.

The rearrangement joins TRBV4-3 to TRBJ2-3; D may match TRBD1 or TRBD2 (5 bases each). CDR1 LGHNA and CDR2 YSLEER come from the germline V gene. The CDR3 runs 17 residues. V was pared by 1 base and J by 0 bases, with 14 bases between. CDR3 nucleotide sequence: TGCGCCAGCAGCCAAGGAGTGGGGGTGGGTAGCACAGATACGCAGTATTTT. Protein product: CASSQGVGVGSTDTQYF.

V gene TRBV20-1 combines with J gene TRBJ2-3, with 12 nucleotides matching TRBD2. V shed 6 bases, J shed 5 bases, and the junction held 9 bases outside the gene matches. The V gene's germline CDR1 is DFQATT and CDR2 SNEGSKA (reference sequence). The length of the CDR3 is 15 residues. The CDR3: CSARRASGGVDTQYF. CDR3 sequence (DNA): TGCAGTGCCAGAAGAGCTAGCGGGGGGGTAGATACGCAGTATTTT.

This clonotype was counted between two and nine times. V usage is TRBV20-1 and J usage is TRBJ1-4; D unclear. V was trimmed by 0 bases and J by 4 bases, leaving 9 bases between them. There are 14 residues in the CDR3. Germline loops: CDR1 DFQATT, CDR2 SNEGSKA (reference sequence). The CDR3 DNA follows: TGCAGTGCTAGAGATTGGGCTTTTAATGAAAAACTGTTTTTT. Translation gives CSARDWAFNEKLFF.

The chain couples TRBV24-1 to TRBJ2-5; D remains ambiguous. V was shortened by 4 bases and J by 11 bases, with 13 bases between the two germline ends. This CDR3 has 12 residues. The germline V gene encodes CDR1 KGHDR and CDR2 SFDVKD. The CDR3 DNA sequence: TGTGCCACCAGTGAATACAGCAATGAGCAGTACTTC. This translates into CATSEYSNEQYF.

This clonotype appeared a few times. V gene TRBV7-2 combines with J gene TRBJ2-3, with D possibly matching TRBD2 (6 bases). Germline V gene sequence: CDR1 SGHTA, CDR2 FQGNSA. V dropped 5 bases and J dropped 7 bases, with 16 bases sitting between them. The CDR3 is 14 amino acids. CDR3 nucleotide sequence: TGTGCCAGCAGCCCACAAACGGCGGGGAATACGCAGTATTTT. This translates into CASSPQTAGNTQYF.

For this clonotype: At one boundary the junction diverges from the germline segment, which might be a read error. The V and J genes are TRBV7-9 and TRBJ2-1; TRBD2 is a possible D gene (6 bases). This CDR3 region has 16 residues. Per the germline V gene, CDR1 is SEHNR and CDR2 is FQNEAQ (reference sequence). CDR3 DNA: TGTACCAGCAGCTTAGAATCGGGAGCCATATGGGATGAGCAGTTCTTC. This translates into CTSSLESGAIWDEQFF.

The chain links TRBV7-2 to TRBJ1-1; TRBD1 might be the D (5 bases). Germline CDR1 SGHTA, CDR2 FQGNSA. The CDR3 is 14 residues long. The ends were cut back, 4 bases at V and 3 bases at J, with 12 bases in the middle. The CDR3 reads CASSSRGEDTEAFF. In DNA form, the CDR3 reads TGTGCCAGCAGCTCCCGAGGGGAGGACACTGAAGCTTTCTTT.